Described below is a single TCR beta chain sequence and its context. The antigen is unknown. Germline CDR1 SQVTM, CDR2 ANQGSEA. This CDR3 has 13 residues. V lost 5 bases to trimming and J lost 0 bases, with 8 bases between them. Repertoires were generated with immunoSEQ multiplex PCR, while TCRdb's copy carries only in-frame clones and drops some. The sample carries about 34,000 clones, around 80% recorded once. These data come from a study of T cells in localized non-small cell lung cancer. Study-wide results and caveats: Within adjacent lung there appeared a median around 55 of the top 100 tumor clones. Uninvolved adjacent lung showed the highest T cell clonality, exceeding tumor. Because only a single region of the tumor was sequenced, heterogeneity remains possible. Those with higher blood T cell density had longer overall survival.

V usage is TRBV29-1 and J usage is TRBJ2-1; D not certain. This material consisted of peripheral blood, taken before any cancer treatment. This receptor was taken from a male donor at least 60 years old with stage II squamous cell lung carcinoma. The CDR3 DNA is TGCAGCGTTTTTAGTCTCTCCTACAATGAGCAGTTCTTC. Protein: CSVFSLSYNEQFF.